Following are 3 T cell receptor beta chains from one sample sequenced in a study of CXCR3-negative and CXCR3-positive naive CD8 T cells (dated by TCRdb to about 2019). Sequenced on a NextSeq 550. The Human TCR Profiling Kit (MiLaboratory) was used to prepare UMI-labeled 5' RACE TRB cDNA libraries. TCRdb reprocessed the reads; each CDR3 protein sequence makes one entry, and DNA is unavailable. The data table for this sample lists 30,000 to 40,000 distinct CDR3 sequences. The top ten hold 13% to 15% of the sample. Sequenced material: memory CD8+ T cells from blood. In light of the paper, this sample's cell subset or site label describes: conventional CD8+ memory T cells (TMEM), sorted as controls. The source is a human donor in good health. Some clones in this sample may be carry-over from other donors' samples.

The rearrangement joins TRBV20-1 to TRBJ2-3; the D call from TCRdb, TRBD2, cannot be confirmed without DNA. The germline V gene encodes CDR1 DFQATT and CDR2 SNEGSKA (reference sequence). This CDR3 is 19 amino acids long. The CDR3 region is CSARELGTSGRGGTDTQYF.

The V and J genes are TRBV12-3 or TRBV12-4 and TRBJ2-5. This CDR3 has 13 amino acids. CDR3 amino acids: CASSLASQETQYF.

The V gene is TRBV4-3, the J gene TRBJ2-1; TCRdb designates TRBD1, a call that cannot be tested without DNA. Germline lookup yields CDR1 LGHNA and CDR2 YSLEER. This CDR3 region has 16 residues. The CDR3 sequence is CASSQAQRGPYNEQFF.